These 5 T cell receptor beta chains originate from one sample sequenced in a study of blood T cell repertoires in COVID-19. Repertoires were generated with immunoSEQ multiplex PCR, while TCRdb's copy carries only in-frame clones and drops some. This sample yields about 340,000 clones, of which around four fifths are seen a single time; approximately 3.1% belongs to the top ten. Sequencing was performed on peripheral blood. The receptor set was obtained from a man aged 25 to 40 with active or convalescent COVID-19.

The CDR3 here is CASSLPGQGRYEQYF. CDR3 nucleotides: TGTGCCAGCAGCTTACCGGGACAGGGCAGGTACGAGCAGTACTTC. The V gene is TRBV7-2, the J gene TRBJ2-7; 9 nucleotides align to TRBD1. CDR1 is SGHTA, CDR2 FQGNSA, per germline. V trimming: 2 bases; J trimming: 4 bases; junction bases outside the gene matches: 6. CDR3 length: 15 residues.

This sequence joins TRBV2 and TRBJ2-1; 12 nucleotides line up with TRBD2. Germline CDR1 reads SNHLY; CDR2 reads FYNNEI. Trimming cost V 6 bases and J 6 bases; bases outside gene matches: 9. The CDR3 extends over 16 amino acids. The CDR3 here is CASRPGLAGRGNEQFF. In DNA form, the CDR3 reads TGTGCCAGCAGGCCCGGACTAGCGGGAAGGGGCAATGAGCAGTTCTTC.

V gene TRBV7-3 combines with J gene TRBJ2-3, with a weak D call TRBD1 (6 bases). V lost 3 bases and J 5 bases, leaving 12 bases between the germline ends. The CDR3 is made up of 14 amino acids. Germline CDR1 reads SGHTA; CDR2 reads FQGTGA. CDR3 DNA: TGTGCCAGCAGCTTCAGGGGATTGGGAGATACGCAGTATTTT. This gives the protein CASSFRGLGDTQYF.

V is TRBV7-2 and J is TRBJ1-5, with 12 bases lining up with TRBD1. CDR1 SGHTA and CDR2 FQGNSA come from the germline V gene. Trimming removed 1 base from V and 7 bases from J; junction bases left unmatched: 5. The CDR3 loop spans 16 amino acids. The CDR3 reads CASSLGDRGLGQPQHF. The CDR3, as DNA: TGTGCCAGCAGCTTAGGGGACAGGGGGCTAGGACAGCCCCAGCATTTT.

This clone was detected once. V is TRBV6-5 and J is TRBJ1-5; D unresolved. Trimming took 7 bases from V and 7 from J, leaving 11 bases between them. This CDR3 spans 12 amino acids. Germline CDR1 reads MNHEY; CDR2 reads SVGAGI. CDR3 sequence reads: CASKTGSQPQHF. CDR3 bases: TGTGCCAGCAAGACTGGGTCCCAGCCCCAGCATTTT.